These 27 T cell receptor beta chains share one sample of origin, sequenced in a study of metastatic and nonmetastatic thyroid tumors. Every patient underwent thyroid surgery untreated. TCRdb redid the clone calls on the PCR reads using MiXCR. This table holds about 69,000 clones, 12% to 15% found once. Sequenced material: blood. The receptors shown here come from a male donor with papillary thyroid cancer or a benign thyroid nodule (not recorded which). Some clones in this sample may be carry-over from other donors' samples.

This clone was seen a handful of times. A read error may be the cause here, since a much bigger clone is one base away. In the same sample, other DNA sequences code for this CDR3. The chain is built from TRBV18 and TRBJ1-1, with 8 bases aligning to TRBD1. The germline V gene encodes CDR1 KGHSH and CDR2 LQKENI. This CDR3 comprises 16 residues. J gave up 1 base and V 4 bases, and 8 bases lay outside the gene matches. This CDR3 is CASSLTGGRGNTEAFF. The CDR3 nucleotides read TGTGCCAGCTCACTCACAGGGGGAAGAGGGAACACTGAAGCTTTCTTT. Complete variable domain (other parts from reference TRBV18 and TRBJ1-1): NAGVMQNPRHLVRRRGQEARLRCSPMKGHSHVYWYRQLPEEGLKFMVYLQKENIIDESGMPKERFSAEFPKEGPSILRIQQVVRGDSAAYFCASSLTGGRGNTEAFFGQGTRLTVV.

This chain joins TRBV6-6 and TRBJ2-7; the D gene is possibly TRBD1 (5 bases). The germline V gene has CDR1 MNHNY and CDR2 SVGAGI (reference sequence). This CDR3 comprises 15 residues. With 0 bases removed from V and 6 bases from J, the gap between germline ends came to 15 bases. The CDR3 region has the DNA TGTGCCAGCAGTTACTCGATCGGACACTTTCGCGAGCAGTACTTC. It yields the protein CASSYSIGHFREQYF.

V usage is TRBV20-1 and J usage is TRBJ1-5, with TRBD1 identical over 7 bases. Germline V gene data show CDR1 as DFQATT and CDR2 as SNEGSKA (reference sequence). V shed 5 bases and J 1 base; nucleotides not matched to a gene: 2. CDR3 length: 13 amino acids. The CDR3 DNA is TGCAGTGCTTCACAGGGGAGCAATCAGCCCCAGCATTTT. Translated: CSASQGSNQPQHF.

There are many counts of this clone. The chain uses TRBV7-2 and TRBJ1-6; D not certain. The CDR3 covers 15 residues. The germline V gene encodes CDR1 SGHTA and CDR2 FQGNSA. Between the trimmed V and J ends, which lost 5 bases and 10 bases, there was a span of 18 bases. This CDR3 reads CASSPVGLRGSPLHF. The CDR3 DNA reads as TGTGCCAGCAGCCCGGTCGGGTTGCGGGGATCACCCCTCCACTTT.

Comments on this clone: This may be a read error: a much more frequent sequence differs by one nucleotide. This chain uses TRBV10-3 with TRBJ1-4, with D unresolved. Germline CDR1 is ENHRY and CDR2 is SYGVKD. The length of the CDR3 is 13 residues. Deletions cut 10 bases from V and 6 bases from J, with 15 bases between. The CDR3 sequence is CASHRSGDEKLFF. CDR3 DNA: TGTGCCAGCCATAGGAGTGGAGATGAAAAACTGTTTTTT.

This clone was detected ten times or more. The chain uses TRBV6-1 and TRBJ1-2; D is unclear. The germline CDR1 and CDR2 sequences are MNHNS and SASEGT. This CDR3 has 14 residues. Trimming pared 5 bases from V and 5 bases from J, leaving 15 bases between. The CDR3 reads CASSPGPSPYGYTF. CDR3 DNA sequence: TGTGCCAGCAGTCCTGGACCGTCGCCTTATGGCTACACCTTC.

This clone has ten or more counts. This rearrangement joins TRBV19 to TRBJ2-1; 8 nucleotides line up with TRBD2. Germline V gene data show CDR1 as LNHDA and CDR2 as SQIVND (reference sequence). J gave up 0 bases and V 5 bases, and 3 bases lay outside the gene matches. The CDR3 is 15 amino acids. CDR3 DNA sequence: TGTGCCAGTAGTCAACTAGCGGTCTCCTACAATGAGCAGTTCTTC. This translates into CASSQLAVSYNEQFF.

This clone was recorded many times. The rearrangement joins TRBV11-2 to TRBJ1-5; 8 nucleotides agree with TRBD1. V gave up 1 base and J gave up 1 base; unmatched junction bases: 6. Germline CDR1 reads SGHAT; CDR2 reads FQNNGV. The CDR3 is 17 residues long. The CDR3 region is CASSLGTGSTSNQPQHF. The CDR3 DNA sequence: TGTGCCAGCAGCTTAGGGACAGGGAGTACCAGCAATCAGCCCCAGCATTTT. Drawing the rest from reference TRBV11-2 and TRBJ1-5, the complete variable domain is EAGVAQSPRYKIIEKRQSVAFWCNPISGHATLYWYQQILGQGPKLLIQFQNNGVVDDSQLPKDRFSAERLKGVDSTLKIQPAKLEDSAVYLCASSLGTGSTSNQPQHFGDGTRLSIL.

V and J are TRBV11-3 and TRBJ2-7; 8 bases align to TRBD1. CDR1 and CDR2 (germline): SGHNT, YENEEA. The CDR3 covers 15 residues. J lost 5 bases, V lost 0 bases, and 6 bases had no gene match. The CDR3 DNA is TGTGCCAGCAGCTTAGATCGGACAGGGATCAACGAGCAGTACTTC. This sequence encodes CASSLDRTGINEQYF. The full variable domain, its missing parts supplied by reference TRBV11-3 and TRBJ2-7, is EAGVVQSPRYKIIEKKQPVAFWCNPISGHNTLYWYLQNLGQGPELLIRYENEEAVDDSQLPKDRFSAERLKGVDSTLKIQPAELGDSAVYLCASSLDRTGINEQYFGPGTRLTVT.

The chain combines TRBV6-1 with TRBJ1-2; 7 nucleotides match TRBD1. The CDR3 is made up of 16 amino acids. The germline V gene has CDR1 MNHNS and CDR2 SASEGT. Unmatched junction bases numbered 20, after V lost 9 bases and J lost 7 bases. DNA for the CDR3: TGTGCCAGTAGGCCCACAGGGGCAAGATCAAGGAGTGGCTACACCTTC. It specifies CASRPTGARSRSGYTF.

This clone was found once. The chain uses TRBV7-6 and TRBJ2-1; D is ambiguous. CDR1 is SGHVS and CDR2 is FNYEAQ in the germline V gene. CDR3 size: 16 residues. V was clipped by 5 bases and J by 1 base, with 15 bases between them. In DNA, the CDR3 is TGTGCCAGCAGCCCCCCCCCGAGAGAGTCCTACAATGAGCAGTTCTTC. Amino acids: CASSPPPRESYNEQFF.

This clone was seen many times. The CDR3, as DNA: TGTGCCAGCAGCGACTGGACTAGCCCTTCCTACGAGCAGTACTTC. Translating gives CASSDWTSPSYEQYF. The chain is built from TRBV14 and TRBJ2-7; the match to TRBD2 covers 8 bases. The V and J ends lost 5 bases and 1 base, in that order; junction bases with no gene match: 7. The germline CDR1 and CDR2 sequences are SGHDN and FVKESK. This CDR3 spans 15 amino acids.

This clone was counted a few times. At one end the junction does not follow the germline gene, possibly because of a read error. The rearrangement uses TRBV6-1 and TRBJ1-1; a possible D gene is TRBD1 (5 bases). Looked up from germline, CDR1 is MNHNS and CDR2 is SASEGT. The CDR3 contains 17 residues. The CDR3 nucleotides read TGTACCAGCACTCCATGGCAGGACACCCGGTTAGATTCTGAAGCTTTCTTT. This sequence encodes CTSTPWQDTRLDSEAFF.

This clone was counted ten times or more. This chain connects TRBV11-2 to TRBJ2-3; TRBD1 agrees at 8 bases. Unmatched junction bases numbered 8, after V lost 3 bases and J lost 6 bases. The CDR3 totals 15 residues. Germline V gene data show CDR1 as SGHAT and CDR2 as FQNNGV. The CDR3 here is CASSFGQGKWDTQYF. DNA for the CDR3: TGTGCCAGCAGCTTTGGACAGGGAAAATGGGATACGCAGTATTTT.

This sequence joins TRBV6-1 and TRBJ2-1, with D possibly being TRBD1 (5 bases). This CDR3 has 14 residues. CDR1 and CDR2 from the germline V gene are MNHNS and SASEGT. The V and J ends lost 7 bases and 5 bases respectively, with 15 bases between them. CDR3 sequence: CASKTGSPDNEQFF. DNA for the CDR3: TGTGCCAGCAAAACAGGCTCTCCTGACAATGAGCAGTTCTTC.

This clone was counted at least ten times. CDR3 DNA: TGTGCCAGCAGCTTTGGGACTAGCGGGAGTAGTGAGCAGTACTTC. Translation: CASSFGTSGSSEQYF. This chain joins TRBV13 and TRBJ2-7; 14 bases are a match to TRBD2. The CDR3 extends over 15 amino acids. Losses at the gene ends were 3 bases for V and 7 bases for J; bases not matched to a gene: 5. Germline CDR1 reads PRHDT; CDR2 reads FYEKMQ (reference sequence). The whole variable domain, filled in from reference TRBV13 and TRBJ2-7, reads AAGVIQSPRHLIKEKRETATLKCYPIPRHDTVYWYQQGPGQDPQFLISFYEKMQSDKGSIPDRFSAQQFSDYHSELNMSSLELGDSALYFCASSFGTSGSSEQYFGPGTRLTVT.

This clone was seen ten or more times. This chain joins TRBV27 and TRBJ2-7; the D is unclear. Germline CDR1 MNHEY, CDR2 SMNVEV (reference sequence). The length of the CDR3 is 15 residues. V lost 5 bases to trimming and J lost 2 bases, with 16 bases between them. CDR3: CASSSTTPPTYEQYV. In nucleotides, the CDR3 is TGTGCCAGCAGTAGCACGACACCACCTACCTACGAGCAGTACGTC.

This clone has a count of ten or more. This rearrangement joins TRBV10-2 to TRBJ2-2, with D perhaps matching TRBD2 (5 bases). This CDR3 contains 14 residues. V was clipped by 3 bases and J by 4 bases, with 9 bases between them. Germline V gene sequence: CDR1 WSHSY, CDR2 SAAADI. The CDR3 loop is CASSERESTGELFF. The DNA for the CDR3 is TGCGCCAGCAGTGAACGGGAAAGCACCGGGGAGCTGTTTTTT.

Ten or more counts support this clone. The chain uses TRBV7-2 and TRBJ2-2; D possibly matches TRBD1 or TRBD2 (6 bases each). V lost 1 base and J 6 bases, leaving 12 bases between the germline ends. This CDR3 has 15 residues. CDR1 and CDR2 (germline): SGHTA, FQGNSA. CDR3 in amino acids: CASSLVGGGPGELFF. CDR3 nucleotide sequence: TGTGCCAGCAGCTTAGTGGGGGGCGGGCCCGGGGAGCTGTTTTTT.

In this sample, this clone turned up many times. The chain carries TRBV5-5 and TRBJ2-5, with 9 bases matching TRBD1. Germline V CDR1 and CDR2: SGHKS, YYEKEE (reference sequence). The length of the CDR3 is 16 residues. J gave up 2 bases and V 2 bases, and 7 bases lay outside the gene matches. The CDR3 here is CASSFSTGGGQETQYF. CDR3 coding DNA: TGTGCCAGCAGCTTCTCGACAGGGGGAGGACAAGAGACCCAGTACTTC.

This clone was observed many times. A read error is possible here, since a much larger clone lies one base away. The sample holds other DNA sequences that translate to the same CDR3. The chain employs TRBV28 and TRBJ2-7; possibly TRBD2 for D (6 bases). Trimming took 10 bases from V and 2 from J, leaving 12 bases between them. The CDR3 consists of 12 residues. Germline-derived CDR1 and CDR2 are MDHEN and SYDVKM. The CDR3 protein is CATWDSAYEQYF. As DNA, the CDR3 is TGTGCCACCTGGGACTCCGCCTACGAGCAGTACTTC.

This clone has a count of ten or more. V usage is TRBV24-1 and J usage is TRBJ2-1, with unresolved D. The V gene lost 9 bases and the J gene lost 4 bases, with 9 bases spanning the gap. The CDR3 contains 12 residues. Germline CDR1 reads KGHDR; CDR2 reads SFDVKD. The CDR3 nucleotides are TGTGCCACCTCGACGGCTTACAATGAGCAGTTCTTC. This translates into CATSTAYNEQFF.

This clone was observed at least ten times. The chain has TRBV7-3 and TRBJ2-5; TRBD2 matches 10 bases. The V gene end was trimmed by 5 bases and the J gene end by 1 base; junction bases not matched to a gene: 7. The germline V gene encodes CDR1 SGHTA and CDR2 FQGTGA. The CDR3 runs to 16 residues. CDR3 loop: CASSPLAGGGQETQYF. The CDR3 bases are TGTGCCAGCAGCCCATTAGCGGGAGGAGGCCAAGAGACCCAGTACTTC. Looking up the rest from reference TRBV7-3 and TRBJ2-5 gives the full variable domain: GAGVSQTPSNKVTEKGKYVELRCDPISGHTALYWYRQSLGQGPEFLIYFQGTGAADDSGLPNDRFFAVRPEGSVSTLKIQRTERGDSAVYLCASSPLAGGGQETQYFGPGTRLLVL.

This clone came up many times. This rearrangement joins TRBV19 to TRBJ1-5; D is possibly TRBD1 (5 bases). CDR3 length: 14 residues. With 0 bases removed from V and 10 bases from J, the gap between germline ends came to 13 bases. CDR1 LNHDA and CDR2 SQIVND come from the germline V gene (reference sequence). CDR3: CASSIDRAGQPQHF. CDR3 nucleotide sequence: TGTGCCAGTAGTATAGATCGGGCAGGGCAACCCCAGCATTTT.

This clone has a count of ten or more. The chain uses TRBV7-9 and TRBJ2-2; 10 positions match TRBD2. The trim removed 1 base at V and 0 bases at J, leaving 11 bases unmatched. CDR3 length: 20 residues. CDR1 and CDR2 from the germline V gene are SEHNR and FQNEAQ (reference sequence). The CDR3 loop is CASSLGVSSGSYPNTGELFF. Written as DNA, the CDR3 is TGTGCCAGCAGCTTAGGGGTTTCTAGCGGGAGTTATCCGAACACCGGGGAGCTGTTTTTT.

This clone came up a few times. The V gene is TRBV6-5, the J gene TRBJ2-7; the D is unclear. The CDR3 has 13 residues. V lost 4 bases and J lost 5, with 12 bases in between. Germline CDR1 reads MNHEY; CDR2 reads SVGAGI. This CDR3 is CASSLVAGDEQYF. DNA for the CDR3: TGTGCCAGCAGTTTAGTGGCTGGCGACGAGCAGTACTTC.

This clone was detected many times. The gene calls are TRBV13 and TRBJ1-4; TRBD1 matches 10 bases. V was pared by 3 bases and J by 6 bases, with 7 bases of the junction left unmatched. Germline V lookup: CDR1 PRHDT, CDR2 FYEKMQ (reference sequence). This CDR3 is 16 amino acids long. Here the CDR3 reads CASSFRDRGHYEKLFF. CDR3 coding DNA: TGTGCCAGCAGCTTCCGGGACAGGGGTCATTATGAAAAACTGTTTTTT.